This T cell receptor beta chain was obtained from a study of blood T cell repertoires in COVID-19. Study-level information: Samples came from the United States, Italy and Spain, spanning acute and convalescent COVID-19. Sources were T cells, B-cell-depleted T cells, or PBMCs; the material itself was cDNA or gDNA.

In germline, CDR1 is SEHNR, CDR2 FQNEAQ (reference sequence). The CDR3 is 11 amino acids. V was cut by 1 base and J by 11 bases, with 8 bases left in between. Sequencing was performed with immunoSEQ multiplex PCR; in TCRdb, only in-frame clones are kept and a portion is missing. Counted here are approximately 110,000 clones, 75% to 90% occurring once; the ten biggest clones make up about 4.8%. The sample taken for sequencing was peripheral blood. The source of this sequence is a woman between 45 and 60 years old with acute or convalescent COVID-19. J is TRBJ1-1 and V is TRBV7-9, with a tentative D call TRBD1 (5 bases). CDR3 sequence reads: CASSLEGAAFF. The CDR3 DNA reads as TGTGCCAGCAGCTTAGAAGGGGCTGCTTTCTTT.